This T cell receptor beta chain was obtained from a study of blood T cells in healthy people across ages. Study-level findings and limits: Estimates of diversity drawn from one million T cells were considered underestimates.

As for this clonotype: Its antigen is as yet unknown.

Sample-barcoded 5' priming and a J-beta primer mix drove a second PCR of roughly 7 to 11 cycles. Every sample gave at least 3 million paired-end reads containing CDR3. One entry per CDR3 protein, called by TCRdb with MiXCR from the 5' RACE reads. The table shows more than 700,000 distinct CDR3 sequences, with 35% to 60% occurring only once. CDR1 is DFQATT, CDR2 SNEGSKA, per germline (reference sequence). V shed 0 bases and J 0 bases; nucleotides not matched to a gene: 1. The CDR3 contains 15 residues. The chain couples TRBV20-1 to TRBJ2-3, with 9 nucleotides matching TRBD2. The clonotype was recovered from a man older than 75 in good health. Sequenced input: blood. The CDR3 sequence: CSARDLAGSTDTQYF. CDR3 DNA sequence: TGCAGTGCTAGAGATCTAGCGGGGAGCACAGATACGCAGTATTTT.